A single sample is the source of the 5 T cell receptor beta chains below, sequenced in a study of blood T cell repertoires in COVID-19. Method: immunoSEQ multiplex PCR; TCRdb's copy keeps in-frame clones and lacks some. The sample has some 110,000 clones, about 82% seen once. The specimen sequenced was peripheral blood. The receptors originated from a human donor in a cohort sampled during active COVID-19.

This clone was seen just once. This sequence joins TRBV5-1 and TRBJ2-1, with 9 bases aligning to TRBD1. The CDR3 extends over 17 amino acids. Trimming removed 0 bases from V and 7 bases from J; junction bases left unmatched: 11. Per the germline V gene, CDR1 is SGHRS and CDR2 is YFSETQ. This chain's CDR3 is CASSLVRTGDLGNEQFF. The CDR3 DNA follows: TGCGCCAGCAGCTTGGTAAGGACAGGGGACTTGGGGAATGAGCAGTTCTTC.

J is TRBJ1-3 and V is TRBV6-5; D is unresolved. The CDR3 has 15 amino acids. With 2 bases removed from V and 4 bases from J, the gap between germline ends came to 12 bases. Germline-derived CDR1 and CDR2 are MNHEY and SVGAGI. The CDR3 coding sequence is TGTGCCAGCAGTTACCAAGCCGGGGTCGGAAACACCATATATTTT. Protein sequence: CASSYQAGVGNTIYF.

This chain links TRBV19 with TRBJ1-2; TRBD1 agrees at 8 bases. CDR1 LNHDA and CDR2 SQIVND come from the germline V gene (reference sequence). This CDR3 comprises 14 residues. V shed 7 bases, J shed 0 bases, and the junction held 4 bases outside the gene matches. The CDR3 spells CASNQGAANYGYTF. CDR3 coding DNA: TGTGCCAGTAACCAGGGGGCAGCTAACTATGGCTACACCTTC.

The CDR3 DNA reads as TGTGCCAGCAGACCCTTGACAGGGCCTGGGGCCAACGTCCTGACTTTC. It is translated as CASRPLTGPGANVLTF. The V and J genes are TRBV11-2 and TRBJ2-6; 7 nucleotides agree with TRBD1. Trimming took 6 bases from V and 2 from J; bases not matched to a gene: 7. This CDR3 is 16 amino acids long. Germline V lookup: CDR1 SGHAT, CDR2 FQNNGV.

V gene TRBV30 combines with J gene TRBJ2-5, with 12 bases matching TRBD2. V lost 5 bases and J lost 2; bases outside the gene matches: 3. Germline CDR1 GTSNPN, CDR2 SVGIG (reference sequence). The CDR3 spans 14 residues. As DNA, the CDR3 is TGTGCCTGGGCAACTAGCGGGAGGCAAGAGACCCAGTACTTC. Amino acids: CAWATSGRQETQYF.